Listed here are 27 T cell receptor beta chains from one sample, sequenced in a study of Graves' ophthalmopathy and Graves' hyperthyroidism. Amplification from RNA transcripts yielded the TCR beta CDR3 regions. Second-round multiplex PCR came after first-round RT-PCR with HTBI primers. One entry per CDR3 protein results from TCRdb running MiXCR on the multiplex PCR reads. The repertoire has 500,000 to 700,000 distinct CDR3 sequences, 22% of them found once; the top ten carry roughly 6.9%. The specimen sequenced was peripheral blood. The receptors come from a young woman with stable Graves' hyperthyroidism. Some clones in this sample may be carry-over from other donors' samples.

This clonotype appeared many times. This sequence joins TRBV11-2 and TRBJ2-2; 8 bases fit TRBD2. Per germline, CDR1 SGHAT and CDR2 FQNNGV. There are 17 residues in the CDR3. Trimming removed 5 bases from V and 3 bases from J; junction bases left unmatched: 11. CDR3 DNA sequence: TGTGCCAGCAGCCTGAGGAGGACTAGCAGACACACCGGGGAGCTGTTTTTT. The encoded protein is CASSLRRTSRHTGELFF.

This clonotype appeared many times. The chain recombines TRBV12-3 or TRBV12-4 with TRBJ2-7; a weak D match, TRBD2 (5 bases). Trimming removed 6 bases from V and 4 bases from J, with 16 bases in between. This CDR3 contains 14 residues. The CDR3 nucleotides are TGTGCCAGCAGATACGACCAGAGAGGGTACGAGCAGTACTTC. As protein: CASRYDQRGYEQYF.

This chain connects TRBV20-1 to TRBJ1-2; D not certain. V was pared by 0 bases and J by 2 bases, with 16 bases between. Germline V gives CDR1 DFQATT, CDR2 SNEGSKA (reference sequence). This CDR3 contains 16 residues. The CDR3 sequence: CSAREGLGSPNYGYTF. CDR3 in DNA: TGCAGTGCTAGAGAAGGCCTTGGCTCCCCAAACTATGGCTACACCTTC.

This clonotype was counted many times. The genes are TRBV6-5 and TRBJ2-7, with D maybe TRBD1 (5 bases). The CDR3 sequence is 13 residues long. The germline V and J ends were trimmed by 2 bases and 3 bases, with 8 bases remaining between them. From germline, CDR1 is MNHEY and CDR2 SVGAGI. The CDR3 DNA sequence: TGTGCCAGCAGTTACGGACATAACTACGAGCAGTACTTC. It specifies CASSYGHNYEQYF.

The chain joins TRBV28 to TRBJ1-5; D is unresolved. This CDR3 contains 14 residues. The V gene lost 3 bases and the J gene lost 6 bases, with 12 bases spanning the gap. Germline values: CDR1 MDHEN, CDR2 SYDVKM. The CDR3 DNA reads TGTGCCAGCAGTTTTCAAGGGTCGGGTCAGCCCCAGCATTTT. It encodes CASSFQGSGQPQHF.

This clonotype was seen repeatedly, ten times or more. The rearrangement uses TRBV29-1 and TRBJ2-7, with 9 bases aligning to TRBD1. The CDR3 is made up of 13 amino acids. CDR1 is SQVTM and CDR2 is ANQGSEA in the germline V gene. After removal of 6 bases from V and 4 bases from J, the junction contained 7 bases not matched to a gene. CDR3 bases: TGCAGCGTAATTGGGACAGGGCAGTACGAGCAGTACTTC. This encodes CSVIGTGQYEQYF.

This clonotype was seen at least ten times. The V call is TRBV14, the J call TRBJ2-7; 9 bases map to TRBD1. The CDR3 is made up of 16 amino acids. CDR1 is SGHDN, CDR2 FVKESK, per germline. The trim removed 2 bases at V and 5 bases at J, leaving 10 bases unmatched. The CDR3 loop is CASSQRRYRGLNEQYF. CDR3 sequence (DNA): TGTGCCAGCAGCCAACGAAGATACAGGGGGCTCAACGAGCAGTACTTC. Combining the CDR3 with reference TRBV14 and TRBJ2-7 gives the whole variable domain EAGVTQFPSHSVIEKGQTVTLRCDPISGHDNLYWYRRVMGKEIKFLLHFVKESKQDESGMPNNRFLAERTGGTYSTLKVQPAELEDSGVYFCASSQRRYRGLNEQYFGPGTRLTVT.

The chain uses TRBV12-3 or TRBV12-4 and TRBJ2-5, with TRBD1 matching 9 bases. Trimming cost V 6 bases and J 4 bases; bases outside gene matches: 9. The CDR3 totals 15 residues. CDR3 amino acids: CASRDTGGRGETQYF. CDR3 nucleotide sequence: TGTGCCAGCAGGGATACAGGGGGCCGAGGAGAGACCCAGTACTTC.

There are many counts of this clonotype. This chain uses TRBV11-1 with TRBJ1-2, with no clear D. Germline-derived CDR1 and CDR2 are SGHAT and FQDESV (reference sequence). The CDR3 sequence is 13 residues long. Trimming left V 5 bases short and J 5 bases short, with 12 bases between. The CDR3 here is CASSPTALYGYTF. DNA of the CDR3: TGTGCCAGCAGCCCGACGGCCTTATATGGCTACACCTTC.

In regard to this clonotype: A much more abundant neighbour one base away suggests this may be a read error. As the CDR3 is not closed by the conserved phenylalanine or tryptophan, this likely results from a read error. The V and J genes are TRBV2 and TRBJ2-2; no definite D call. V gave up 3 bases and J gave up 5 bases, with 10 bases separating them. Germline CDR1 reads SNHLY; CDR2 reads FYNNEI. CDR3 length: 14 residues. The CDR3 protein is CASSELLGTGELFL. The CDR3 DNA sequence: TGTGCCAGCAGTGAGCTCCTGGGAACCGGGGAGCTGTTTTTG.

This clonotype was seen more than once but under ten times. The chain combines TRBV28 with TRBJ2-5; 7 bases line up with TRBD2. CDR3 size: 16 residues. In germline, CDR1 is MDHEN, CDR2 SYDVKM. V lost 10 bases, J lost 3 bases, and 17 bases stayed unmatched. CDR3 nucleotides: TGTGCCACCAACCCGGGGAGGGCGGACCTTGAAGAGACCCAGTACTTC. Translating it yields CATNPGRADLEETQYF.

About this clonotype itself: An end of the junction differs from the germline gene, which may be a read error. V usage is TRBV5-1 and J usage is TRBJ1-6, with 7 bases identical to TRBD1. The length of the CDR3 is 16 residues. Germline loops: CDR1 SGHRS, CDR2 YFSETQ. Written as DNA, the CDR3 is TGCGCCAGCAGCCTCCGTCAGGGGGTCTATAATTCACCCCTCAACTTT. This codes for CASSLRQGVYNSPLNF.

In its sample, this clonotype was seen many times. CDR3 residues: CASSPVWGSYGYTF. In nucleotides, the CDR3 is TGTGCCAGCAGTCCAGTGTGGGGGAGCTATGGCTACACCTTC. The rearrangement links TRBV12-3 or TRBV12-4 to TRBJ1-2; TRBD1 is a possible D gene (5 bases). V gave up 5 bases and J gave up 4 bases, with 14 bases separating them. This CDR3 region has 14 residues.

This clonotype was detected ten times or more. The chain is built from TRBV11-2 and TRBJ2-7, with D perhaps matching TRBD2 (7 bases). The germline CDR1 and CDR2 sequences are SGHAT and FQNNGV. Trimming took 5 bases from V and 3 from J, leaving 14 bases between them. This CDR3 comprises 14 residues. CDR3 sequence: CASSRGGGGYEQYF. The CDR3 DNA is TGTGCCAGCAGCCGGGGAGGGGGGGGCTACGAGCAGTACTTC.

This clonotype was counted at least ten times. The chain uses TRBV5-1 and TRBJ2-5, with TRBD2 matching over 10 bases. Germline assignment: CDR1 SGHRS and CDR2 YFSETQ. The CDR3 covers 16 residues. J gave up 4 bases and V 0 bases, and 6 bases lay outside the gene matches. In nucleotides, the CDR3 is TGCGCCAGCAGCTTGGGCGCTAGCGGGGGTGGAGAGACCCAGTACTTC. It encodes CASSLGASGGGETQYF.

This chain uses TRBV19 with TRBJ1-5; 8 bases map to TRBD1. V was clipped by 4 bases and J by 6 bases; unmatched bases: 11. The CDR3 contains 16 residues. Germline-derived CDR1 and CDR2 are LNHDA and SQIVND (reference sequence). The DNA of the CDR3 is TGTGCCAGTAGTACCCTAGGACAGGGTGGGAGTCAGCCCCAGCATTTT. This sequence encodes CASSTLGQGGSQPQHF.

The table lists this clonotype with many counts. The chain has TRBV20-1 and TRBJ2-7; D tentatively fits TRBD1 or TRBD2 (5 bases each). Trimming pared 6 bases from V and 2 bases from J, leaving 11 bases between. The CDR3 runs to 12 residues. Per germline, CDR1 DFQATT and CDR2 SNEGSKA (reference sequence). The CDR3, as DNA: TGCAGTGCCGGGGCCAGAACCTACGAGCAGTACTTC. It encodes CSAGARTYEQYF.

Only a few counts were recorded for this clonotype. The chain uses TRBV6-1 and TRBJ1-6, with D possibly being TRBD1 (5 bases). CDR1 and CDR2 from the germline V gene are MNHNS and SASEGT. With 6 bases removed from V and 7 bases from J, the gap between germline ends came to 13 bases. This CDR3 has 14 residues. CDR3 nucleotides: TGTGCCAGCAGCGATCCGACAGACAATTCACCCCTCCACTTT. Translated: CASSDPTDNSPLHF.

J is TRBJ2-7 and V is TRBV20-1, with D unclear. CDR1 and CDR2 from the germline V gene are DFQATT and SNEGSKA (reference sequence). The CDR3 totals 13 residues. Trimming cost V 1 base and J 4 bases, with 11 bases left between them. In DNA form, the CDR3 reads TGCAGTGCTAGAGTGGAGTTTCAGTACGAGCAGTACTTC. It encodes CSARVEFQYEQYF.

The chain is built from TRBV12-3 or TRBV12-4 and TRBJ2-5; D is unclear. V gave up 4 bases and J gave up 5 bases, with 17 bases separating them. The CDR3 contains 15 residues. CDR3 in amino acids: CASSYSGGLAETQYF. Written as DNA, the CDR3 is TGTGCCAGCAGTTACTCGGGTGGCCTGGCGGAGACCCAGTACTTC.

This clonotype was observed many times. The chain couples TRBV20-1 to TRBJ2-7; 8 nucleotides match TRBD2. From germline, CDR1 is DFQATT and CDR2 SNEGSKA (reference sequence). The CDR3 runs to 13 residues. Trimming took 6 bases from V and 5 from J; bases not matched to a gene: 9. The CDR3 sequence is CSASTSAVNEQYF. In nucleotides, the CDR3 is TGCAGTGCGTCGACTAGCGCCGTGAACGAGCAGTACTTC.

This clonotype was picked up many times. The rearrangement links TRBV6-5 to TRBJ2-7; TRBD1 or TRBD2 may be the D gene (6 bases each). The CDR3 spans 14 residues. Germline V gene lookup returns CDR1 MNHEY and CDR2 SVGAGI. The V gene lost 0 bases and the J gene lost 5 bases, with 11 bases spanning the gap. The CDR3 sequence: CASSYSRGPHEQYF. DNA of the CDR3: TGTGCCAGCAGTTACTCCCGGGGGCCCCACGAGCAGTACTTC.

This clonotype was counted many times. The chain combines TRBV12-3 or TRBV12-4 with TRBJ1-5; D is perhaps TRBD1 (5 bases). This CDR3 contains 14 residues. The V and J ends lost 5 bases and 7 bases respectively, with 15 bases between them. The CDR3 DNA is TGTGCCAGCAGTCCGGACGCCGGGGGGCAGCCCCAGCATTTT. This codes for CASSPDAGGQPQHF.

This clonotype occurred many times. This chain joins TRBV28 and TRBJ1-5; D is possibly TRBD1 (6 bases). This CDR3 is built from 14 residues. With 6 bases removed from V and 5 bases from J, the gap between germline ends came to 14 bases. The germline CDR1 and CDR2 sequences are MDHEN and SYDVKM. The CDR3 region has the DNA TGTGCCAGCAGCCCTGGACAGTTCTATCAGCCCCAGCATTTT. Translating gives CASSPGQFYQPQHF. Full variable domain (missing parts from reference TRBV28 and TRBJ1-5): DVKVTQSSRYLVKRTGEKVFLECVQDMDHENMFWYRQDPGLGLRLIYFSYDVKMKEKGDIPEGYSVSREKKERFSLILESASTNQTSMYLCASSPGQFYQPQHFGDGTRLSIL.

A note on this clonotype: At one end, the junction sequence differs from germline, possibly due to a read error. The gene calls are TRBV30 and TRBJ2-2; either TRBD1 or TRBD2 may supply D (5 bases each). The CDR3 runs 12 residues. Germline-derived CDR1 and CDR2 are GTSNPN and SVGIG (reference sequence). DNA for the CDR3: TGTGCCTGGAGTGTAAGCTTTGGGGGGCTGTTTTTT. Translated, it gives CAWSVSFGGLFF.

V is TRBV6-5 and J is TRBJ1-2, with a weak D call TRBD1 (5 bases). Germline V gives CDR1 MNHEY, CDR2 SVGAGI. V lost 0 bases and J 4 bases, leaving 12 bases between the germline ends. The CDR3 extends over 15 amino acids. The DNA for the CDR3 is TGTGCCAGCAGTTACTCGGCAACAGACAGCTATGGCTACACCTTC. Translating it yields CASSYSATDSYGYTF.

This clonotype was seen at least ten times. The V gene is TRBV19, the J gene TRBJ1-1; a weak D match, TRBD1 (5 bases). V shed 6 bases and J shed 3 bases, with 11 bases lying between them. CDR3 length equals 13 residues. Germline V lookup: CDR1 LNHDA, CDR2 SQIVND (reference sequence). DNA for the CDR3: TGTGCCAGTAGCCCAAGGGGATACACTGAAGCTTTCTTT. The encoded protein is CASSPRGYTEAFF.